Each of the 9 T cell receptor beta chains below was sequenced from the same sample in a study of blood T cell repertoires in COVID-19. Generated by immunoSEQ multiplex PCR, the TCRdb table keeps only in-frame clones and is missing some. The table lists some 83,000 clones, 81% of them singletons. The sequenced sample was peripheral blood. These receptors were collected from a man older than 75 with acute or convalescent COVID-19.

V and J are TRBV11-3 and TRBJ2-2; 8 bases agree with TRBD2. V was pared by 5 bases and J by 6 bases, with 5 bases of the junction left unmatched. CDR1 and CDR2 (germline): SGHNT, YENEEA. The CDR3 has 14 amino acids. CDR3 DNA sequence: TGTGCCAGCAGCGGCCGGGGGGGCGCCGGGGAGCTGTTTTTT. It specifies CASSGRGGAGELFF.

There are a few counts of this clone. CDR3 bases: TGTGCCAGCAGTGAATGGGCGGGGAGCTCCTACAATGAGCAGTTCTTC. Encoded protein: CASSEWAGSSYNEQFF. The V and J genes are TRBV25-1 and TRBJ2-1; a weak D match, TRBD2 (6 bases). Germline V gene data show CDR1 as MGHDK and CDR2 as SYGVNS. The V end was cut by 1 base, the J end by 0 bases, with 10 bases between. The CDR3 contains 16 residues.

A few counts support this clone. V gene TRBV6-5 combines with J gene TRBJ2-7; D is possibly TRBD1 (5 bases). CDR3 size: 14 residues. The germline V gene encodes CDR1 MNHEY and CDR2 SVGAGI. The V end lost 5 bases, the J end lost 2 bases, and 13 bases lay between the germline ends. CDR3 amino acids: CASSRNRSPYEQYF. The CDR3 nucleotides are TGTGCCAGCAGTCGGAACAGGAGTCCCTACGAGCAGTACTTC.

The J gene is TRBJ1-5, the V gene TRBV6-2 or TRBV6-3, with 8 bases fitting TRBD1. Per the germline V gene, CDR1 is MNHEY and CDR2 is SVGEGT. The length of the CDR3 is 17 residues. V shed 0 bases, J shed 3 bases, and the junction held 7 bases outside the gene matches. This CDR3 is CASSYSFPGGFNQPQHF. The CDR3 nucleotides read TGTGCCAGCAGTTACTCTTTTCCAGGGGGCTTCAATCAGCCCCAGCATTTT.

The chain couples TRBV28 to TRBJ2-7; 12 bases agree with TRBD2. Looked up from germline, CDR1 is MDHEN and CDR2 is SYDVKM. V shed 2 bases, J shed 4 bases, and the junction held 9 bases outside the gene matches. This CDR3 spans 17 amino acids. The DNA for the CDR3 is TGTGCCAGCAGTTTAAGGAGACTAGCGGGAGACGGGTACGAGCAGTACTTC. Residues: CASSLRRLAGDGYEQYF.

This clone came up once. V and J are TRBV6-5 and TRBJ1-1; D may be TRBD1 (5 bases). Trimming took 4 bases from V and 10 from J, leaving 13 bases between them. This CDR3 region has 12 residues. Germline CDR1 and CDR2: MNHEY and SVGAGI. The CDR3 DNA sequence: TGTGCCAGCAGTTCCCACGCAGGGTTAGCTTTCTTT. Its translation: CASSSHAGLAFF.

V usage is TRBV11-2 and J usage is TRBJ2-7; TRBD2 matches at 10 bases. The CDR3 is 15 amino acids. With V trimmed by 0 bases and J by 4 bases, 3 bases remained unmatched. Germline V gives CDR1 SGHAT, CDR2 FQNNGV. The CDR3 DNA follows: TGTGCCAGCAGCTTAGATCTAGCGGGGGCGTACGAGCAGTACTTC. This translates into CASSLDLAGAYEQYF.

This clone showed up just once. The gene calls are TRBV18 and TRBJ1-4; 7 nucleotides match TRBD1. The CDR3 is 14 amino acids. J gave up 8 bases and V 1 base, and 4 bases lay outside the gene matches. Per germline, CDR1 KGHSH and CDR2 LQKENI. The CDR3, as DNA: TGTGCCAGCTCACCACACAGGGGATACGAAAAACTGTTTTTT. Protein sequence: CASSPHRGYEKLFF.

This clone appeared a few times. The chain employs TRBV9 and TRBJ2-5; TRBD1 matches at 10 bases. Germline V gene data show CDR1 as SGDLS and CDR2 as YYNGEE. Trimming at V came to 2 bases and at J to 4 bases, leaving 5 bases not matched to a gene. The CDR3 extends over 15 amino acids. CDR3 residues: CASSVDRDRGETQYF. Here the CDR3 DNA reads TGTGCCAGCAGCGTCGACCGGGACAGGGGAGAGACCCAGTACTTC.